This T cell receptor (beta chain) originates from a study of blood T cell repertoires in COVID-19. About the study: Specimens from acute and convalescent COVID-19 originated in the United States, Italy and Spain. From T cells, B-cell-depleted T cells, or PBMCs came the material, which was cDNA or gDNA.

How the authors handled the data: How many nucleated cells were present was estimated from reference gene primer amplification. Profiled with immunoSEQ multiplex PCR; TCRdb holds only in-frame clones, not every one. That table supplies the V and J calls and clone size; D and trimming were determined from the DNA. The sample holds about 140,000 clones, 88% seen once. Of note for this clone: The sample contains more than one DNA sequence encoding this CDR3.

Germline values: CDR1 MDHEN, CDR2 SYDVKM. The CDR3 length is 14 residues. V was pared by 6 bases and J by 2 bases, with 5 bases of the junction left unmatched. Sequencing was carried out using peripheral blood. The receptor's source is a woman between 45 and 60 years old with acute or convalescent COVID-19. The V call is TRBV28, the J call TRBJ1-1; 8 bases are a match to TRBD1. For the CDR3, the DNA is TGTGCCAGCAGCCTCACAGGGGGAAACACTGAAGCTTTCTTT. Translation: CASSLTGGNTEAFF.